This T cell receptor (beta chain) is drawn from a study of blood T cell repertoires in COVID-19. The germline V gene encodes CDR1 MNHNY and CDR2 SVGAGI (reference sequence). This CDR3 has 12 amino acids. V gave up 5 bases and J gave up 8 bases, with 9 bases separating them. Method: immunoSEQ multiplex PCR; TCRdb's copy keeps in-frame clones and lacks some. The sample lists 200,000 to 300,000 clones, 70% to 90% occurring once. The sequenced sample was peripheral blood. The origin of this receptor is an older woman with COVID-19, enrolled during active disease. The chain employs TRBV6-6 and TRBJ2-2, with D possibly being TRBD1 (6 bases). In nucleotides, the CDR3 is TGTGCCAGCAGTAAAGACAGGGGGGAGCTGTTTTTT. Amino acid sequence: CASSKDRGELFF.